This TCR beta chain originates from a study of shared clonotypes between healthy human individuals. Study-wide results and caveats: Since donors were few, the genetic and exposure-history diversity represented was limited.

The CDR3 is 17 amino acids. The V and J ends lost 7 bases and 2 bases, in that order; junction bases with no gene match: 10. CDR1 is MDHEN, CDR2 SYDVKM, per germline. TCRdb's copy holds only in-frame clones and misses some; the assay was immunoSEQ multiplex PCR. There are 900,000 to 1,200,000 clones in the sample; roughly 74% occur only once, and roughly 0.61% lies in the top ten. Concerning this clone: Its target is not known.

The source material was memory CD4+ T cells from PBMCs. Subset in this sample: CD45RA-negative fraction. The receptor's source is a man in his late teens or twenties in good health. Some clones in this sample may be carry-over from other donors' samples. This rearrangement joins TRBV28 to TRBJ2-2, with 10 bases lining up with TRBD2. The DNA of the CDR3 is TGTGCCAGCATATCCATAGCGGGAGGAGGAAACACCGGGGAGCTGTTTTTT. Translated: CASISIAGGGNTGELFF.